This T cell receptor (beta chain) comes out of a study of control samples from healthy donors and cancer patients. V lost 6 bases, J lost 11 bases, and 10 bases stayed unmatched. This CDR3 contains 13 residues. Clones were sequenced by immunoSEQ multiplex PCR, and TCRdb holds only the in-frame ones, with some missing. The table includes roughly 92,000 clones, 70% to 90% detected once. Material: blood. The J gene is TRBJ1-1, the V gene TRBV12-3 or TRBV12-4, with TRBD1 matching over 9 bases. This receptor was identified in a woman aged 55-70 years in good health. The CDR3: CASSRGQGLEAFF. In DNA form, the CDR3 reads TGTGCCAGCAGCAGGGGACAGGGCTTGGAGGCTTTCTTT.